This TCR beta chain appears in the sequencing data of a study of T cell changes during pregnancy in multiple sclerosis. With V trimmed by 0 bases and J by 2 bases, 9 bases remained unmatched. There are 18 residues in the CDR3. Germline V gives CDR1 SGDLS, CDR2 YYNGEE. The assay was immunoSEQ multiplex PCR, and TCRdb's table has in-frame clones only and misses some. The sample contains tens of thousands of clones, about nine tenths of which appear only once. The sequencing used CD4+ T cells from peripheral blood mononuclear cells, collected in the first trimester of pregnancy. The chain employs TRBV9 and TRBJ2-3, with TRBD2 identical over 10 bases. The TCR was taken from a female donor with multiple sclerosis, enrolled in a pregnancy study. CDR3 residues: CASSVDSAGGIHTDTQYF. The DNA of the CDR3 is TGTGCCAGCAGCGTAGATTCAGCGGGGGGGATACACACAGATACGCAGTATTTT.